This T cell receptor beta chain is from a study of blood T cell repertoires in COVID-19. This clone has more than one count but fewer than ten. V lost 5 bases and J lost 7, with 12 bases in between. This CDR3 spans 13 amino acids. Germline V CDR1 and CDR2: MDHEN, SYDVKM. The authors' processing: From reference gene primer amplification, estimates of nucleated cell counts were derived. Profiled with immunoSEQ multiplex PCR; TCRdb holds only in-frame clones, not every one. V, J and clone size are those of that table, while D and trimming were read from the DNA. The profile shows hundreds of thousands of clones, around 87% of them singletons. Patients at the Seattle site were enrolled during active infection and followed longitudinally.

The source material was peripheral blood. The gene calls are TRBV28 and TRBJ2-1; tentative D call: TRBD1 (5 bases). This TCR was recovered from a woman aged 55-70 years with COVID-19, enrolled during active disease. The CDR3 here is CASSPYRQNEQFF. CDR3 in DNA: TGTGCCAGCAGTCCCTATCGACAGAATGAGCAGTTCTTC.